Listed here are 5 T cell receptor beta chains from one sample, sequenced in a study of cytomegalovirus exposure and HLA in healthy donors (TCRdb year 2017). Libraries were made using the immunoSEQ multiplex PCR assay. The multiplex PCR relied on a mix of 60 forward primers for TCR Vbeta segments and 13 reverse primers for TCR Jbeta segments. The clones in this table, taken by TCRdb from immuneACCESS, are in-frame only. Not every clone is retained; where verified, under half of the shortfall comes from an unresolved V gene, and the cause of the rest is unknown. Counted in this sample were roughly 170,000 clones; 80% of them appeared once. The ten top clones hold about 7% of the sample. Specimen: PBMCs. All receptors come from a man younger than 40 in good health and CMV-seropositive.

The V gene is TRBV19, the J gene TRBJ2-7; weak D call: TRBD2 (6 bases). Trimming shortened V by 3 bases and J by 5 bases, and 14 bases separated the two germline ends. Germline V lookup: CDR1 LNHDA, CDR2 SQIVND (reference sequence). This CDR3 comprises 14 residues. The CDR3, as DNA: TGTGCCAGTAGTATCGGAGGGGCGCCGGACGAGCAGTACTTC. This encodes CASSIGGAPDEQYF.

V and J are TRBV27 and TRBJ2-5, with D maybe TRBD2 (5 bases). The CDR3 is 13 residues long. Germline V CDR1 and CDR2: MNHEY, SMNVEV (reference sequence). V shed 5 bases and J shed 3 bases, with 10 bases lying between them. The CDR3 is CASSDYKKETQYF. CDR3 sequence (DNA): TGTGCCAGCAGTGACTATAAAAAAGAGACCCAGTACTTC.

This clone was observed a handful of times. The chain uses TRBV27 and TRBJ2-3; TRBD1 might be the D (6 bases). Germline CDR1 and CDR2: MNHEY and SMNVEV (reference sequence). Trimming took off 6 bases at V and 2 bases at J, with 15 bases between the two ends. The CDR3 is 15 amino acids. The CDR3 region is CASRRLTGTTDTQYF. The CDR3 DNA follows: TGTGCCAGCAGGCGGCTAACAGGGACCACAGATACGCAGTATTTT.

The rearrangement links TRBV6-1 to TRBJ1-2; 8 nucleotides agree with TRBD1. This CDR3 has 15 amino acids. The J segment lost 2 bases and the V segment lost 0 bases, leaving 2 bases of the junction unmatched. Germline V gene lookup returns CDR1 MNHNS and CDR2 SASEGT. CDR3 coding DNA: TGTGCCAGCAGTGAAGCTGGGACAGGCAACTATGGCTACACCTTC. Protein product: CASSEAGTGNYGYTF.

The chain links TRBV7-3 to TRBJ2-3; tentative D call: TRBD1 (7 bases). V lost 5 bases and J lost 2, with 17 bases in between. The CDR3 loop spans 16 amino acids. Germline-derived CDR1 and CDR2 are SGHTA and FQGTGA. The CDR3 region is CASSQGGSRTTDTQYF. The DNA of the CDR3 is TGTGCCAGCAGCCAGGGGGGTTCGAGAACCACAGATACGCAGTATTTT.